This TCR beta chain was captured by sequencing in a study of cytomegalovirus exposure and HLA in healthy donors. Both 60 Vbeta primers and 13 Jbeta primers went into the PCR. Sequencing was performed with immunoSEQ multiplex PCR; in TCRdb, only in-frame clones are kept and a portion is missing. The sample yields around 67,000 clones, 75% to 80% seen once. This clone was recorded only once. Its antigen is still unknown. V lost 3 bases and J 0 bases, leaving 9 bases between the germline ends. The CDR3 length is 14 residues. Germline lookup yields CDR1 MNHEY and CDR2 SVGAGI. Study results and limitations: The authors later linked a missense DCLRE1C variant to TCR beta V- and J-gene trimming.

The chain has TRBV6-5 and TRBJ2-7; D is unresolved. The sample consisted of PBMCs. This clonotype originated in a man aged 18 to 29 in good health and CMV-seropositive. The CDR3 region has the DNA TGTGCCAGCAGTTATAGCCCAAGCTCCTACGAGCAGTACTTC. It translates to CASSYSPSSYEQYF.